This section outlines one T cell receptor (beta chain) sequence together with its context. The CDR3 spans 15 residues. V was pared by 3 bases and J by 1 base, with 5 bases of the junction left unmatched. Germline assignment: CDR1 SGDLS and CDR2 YYNGEE. Clones were read by immunoSEQ multiplex PCR, and TCRdb kept only the in-frame ones, dropping some. The sample lists some 2,500,000 clones; approximately 90% were seen once. The entry originates in a study of shared clonotypes between healthy human individuals. This receptor was obtained from a man younger than 35 in good health. Some clones in this sample may be carry-over from other donors' samples. Sequenced material: naive CD4+ T cells from PBMCs. Specified subset: CD45RA+ positively selected. V is TRBV9 and J is TRBJ2-5; 8 bases are shared with TRBD2. The CDR3 sequence: CASSGSGASQETQYF. CDR3 DNA: TGTGCCAGCAGCGGTAGCGGGGCGAGCCAAGAGACCCAGTACTTC.